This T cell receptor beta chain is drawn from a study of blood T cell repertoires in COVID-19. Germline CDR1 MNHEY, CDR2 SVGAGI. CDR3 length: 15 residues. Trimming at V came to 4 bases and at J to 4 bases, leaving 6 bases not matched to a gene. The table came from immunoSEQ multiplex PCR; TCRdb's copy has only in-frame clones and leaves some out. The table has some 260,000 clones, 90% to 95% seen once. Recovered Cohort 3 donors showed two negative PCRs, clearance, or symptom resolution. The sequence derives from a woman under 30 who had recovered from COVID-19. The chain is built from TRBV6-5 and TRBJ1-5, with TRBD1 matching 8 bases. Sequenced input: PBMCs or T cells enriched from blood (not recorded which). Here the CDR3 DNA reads TGTGCCAGCAGTTCCGGACAGGGCCATAATCAGCCCCAGCATTTT. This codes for CASSSGQGHNQPQHF.